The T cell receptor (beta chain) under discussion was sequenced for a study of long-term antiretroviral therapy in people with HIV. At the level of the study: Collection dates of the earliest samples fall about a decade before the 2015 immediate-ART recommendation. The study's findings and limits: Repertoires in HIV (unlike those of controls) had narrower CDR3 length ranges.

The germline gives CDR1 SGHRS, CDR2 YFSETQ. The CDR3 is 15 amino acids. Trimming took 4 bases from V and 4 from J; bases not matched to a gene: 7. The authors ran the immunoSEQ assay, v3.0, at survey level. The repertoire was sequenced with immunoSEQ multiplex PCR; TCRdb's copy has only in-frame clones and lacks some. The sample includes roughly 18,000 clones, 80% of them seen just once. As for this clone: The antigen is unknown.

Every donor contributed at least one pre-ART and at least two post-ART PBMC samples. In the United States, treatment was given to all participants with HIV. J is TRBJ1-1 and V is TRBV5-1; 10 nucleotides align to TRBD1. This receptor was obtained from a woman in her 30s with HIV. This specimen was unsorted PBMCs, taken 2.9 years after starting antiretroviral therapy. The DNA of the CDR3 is TGCGCCAGCAGCCAGATGACAGGGGGCTTCACTGAAGCTTTCTTT. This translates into CASSQMTGGFTEAFF.